Presented here are 20 T cell receptor beta chains from one specimen sequenced in a study of shared clonotypes between healthy human individuals. Using immunoSEQ multiplex PCR, the repertoire was profiled, and TCRdb retains in-frame clones only, with some absent. The profile shows approximately 2,000,000 clones, 85% to 95% of them singletons. The sample was naive CD4+ T cells from PBMCs. The subset was: CD45RA+ positively selected. The source of these receptors is a man between 18 and 29 years old in good health. Some clones in this sample may be carry-over from other donors' samples.

Turning to this clone: Other DNA variants within this sample encode the same CDR3. V is TRBV28 and J is TRBJ2-5; perhaps TRBD1 as D (6 bases). The CDR3 consists of 15 residues. The germline V and J ends were trimmed by 2 bases and 1 base, with 11 bases remaining between them. Germline CDR1 MDHEN, CDR2 SYDVKM. For the CDR3, the DNA is TGTGCCAGCAGTTTAGGCGTGGGGGCCCAAGAGACCCAGTACTTC. Protein product: CASSLGVGAQETQYF. The variable domain in full, completed from reference TRBV28 and TRBJ2-5, reads DVKVTQSSRYLVKRTGEKVFLECVQDMDHENMFWYRQDPGLGLRLIYFSYDVKMKEKGDIPEGYSVSREKKERFSLILESASTNQTSMYLCASSLGVGAQETQYFGPGTRLLVL.

V and J are TRBV30 and TRBJ1-5; no firm D call. The CDR3 totals 18 residues. Germline V gives CDR1 GTSNPN, CDR2 SVGIG (reference sequence). The V gene lost 0 bases and the J gene lost 4 bases, with 22 bases spanning the gap. CDR3 sequence: CAWSVRVYNGPQNQPQHF. As DNA, the CDR3 is TGTGCCTGGAGTGTACGCGTTTATAATGGACCGCAAAATCAGCCCCAGCATTTT.

This chain connects TRBV28 to TRBJ1-1; perhaps TRBD1 as D (5 bases). V was clipped by 7 bases and J by 3 bases, with 24 bases between them. CDR1 is MDHEN, CDR2 SYDVKM, per germline. There are 17 residues in the CDR3. The CDR3 reads CASTPTGGVFGDTEAFF. CDR3 nucleotide sequence: TGTGCCAGCACCCCAACCGGGGGGGTTTTTGGGGACACTGAAGCTTTCTTT.

This rearrangement joins TRBV5-4 to TRBJ2-5; D is undetermined. TRBJ2-7 matches the DNA end more closely, so the J call is doubtful. This CDR3 contains 12 residues. CDR1 is SGHNT and CDR2 is YYREEE in the germline V gene (reference sequence). This CDR3 reads CASSLDTYEQYF. The DNA for the CDR3 is TGTGCCAGCAGCTTGGACACCTACGAGCAGTACTTC.

This chain uses TRBV11-3 with TRBJ1-1; D is undetermined. Germline V lookup: CDR1 SGHNT, CDR2 YENEEA. This CDR3 comprises 13 residues. The ends were cut back, 0 bases at V and 5 bases at J, with 7 bases in the middle. The CDR3 is CASSLDRGTEAFF. DNA for the CDR3: TGTGCCAGCAGCTTAGATCGGGGTACTGAAGCTTTCTTT.

The chain employs TRBV5-4 and TRBJ2-5; D remains ambiguous. From germline, CDR1 is SGHNT and CDR2 YYREEE (reference sequence). The CDR3 has 14 residues. V lost 0 bases and J lost 5, with 11 bases in between. CDR3 amino acids: CASSLADRVETQYF. The CDR3 nucleotides read TGTGCCAGCAGCTTGGCGGATCGTGTGGAGACCCAGTACTTC. The full variable domain, in which reference TRBV5-4 and TRBJ2-5 provide the parts outside the CDR3, is ETGVTQSPTHLIKTRGQQVTLRCSSQSGHNTVSWYQQALGQGPQFIFQYYREEENGRGNFPPRFSGLQFPNYSSELNVNALELDDSALYLCASSLADRVETQYFGPGTRLLVL.

V usage is TRBV11-2 and J usage is TRBJ2-7; the D gene is possibly TRBD2 (6 bases). The V and J ends lost 8 bases and 2 bases respectively, with 13 bases between them. Germline V gene data show CDR1 as SGHAT and CDR2 as FQNNGV. This CDR3 is 13 amino acids long. The chain's CDR3 is CASGLGGTYEQYF. The CDR3 DNA sequence: TGTGCCAGCGGATTGGGGGGAACCTACGAGCAGTACTTC.

The chain has TRBV20-1 and TRBJ2-1; 8 nucleotides match TRBD1. Germline V lookup: CDR1 DFQATT, CDR2 SNEGSKA (reference sequence). With 5 bases clipped from V and 10 bases from J, the junction kept 4 bases outside the gene matches. The CDR3 runs 11 residues. For the CDR3, the DNA is TGCAGTGCTCGGGACAGGACCGAGCAGTTCTTC. Protein: CSARDRTEQFF.

Note on this clone: This same CDR3 is encoded by further DNA sequences in the sample. The chain couples TRBV28 to TRBJ1-5; 9 nucleotides line up with TRBD1. CDR1 is MDHEN, CDR2 SYDVKM, per germline. The CDR3 loop spans 14 amino acids. The trim removed 5 bases at V and 7 bases at J, leaving 6 bases unmatched. In DNA, the CDR3 is TGTGCCAGCAGTCCGGACAGGGGACGACAGCCCCAGCATTTT. Translation gives CASSPDRGRQPQHF.

This clone came up a few times. The chain combines TRBV11-2 with TRBJ1-2, with a weak D call TRBD1 (5 bases). V was shortened by 5 bases and J by 3 bases, with 10 bases between the two germline ends. Germline CDR1 is SGHAT and CDR2 is FQNNGV. This CDR3 spans 13 amino acids. DNA of the CDR3: TGTGCCAGCAGCAGCCGGGACCACTATGGCTACACCTTC. Encoded protein: CASSSRDHYGYTF.

The chain's CDR3 is CASSLDRSGNTEAFF. CDR3 DNA sequence: TGTGCCAGCAGCTTAGACAGGTCCGGGAACACTGAAGCTTTCTTT. The rearrangement links TRBV13 to TRBJ1-1; possible D gene TRBD1, 5 bases. V lost 1 base and J 1 base, leaving 10 bases between the germline ends. The CDR3 totals 15 residues. In germline, CDR1 is PRHDT, CDR2 FYEKMQ (reference sequence).

The chain employs TRBV5-1 and TRBJ2-3; 7 bases align to TRBD1. The CDR3 contains 14 residues. V was pared by 2 bases and J by 4 bases, with 4 bases of the junction left unmatched. Germline CDR1 and CDR2: SGHRS and YFSETQ. The CDR3 here is CASSLQGRADTQYF. DNA for the CDR3: TGCGCCAGCAGCTTACAGGGGCGGGCAGATACGCAGTATTTT.

The V call is TRBV5-6, the J call TRBJ2-1; a weak D match, TRBD2 (7 bases). Per the germline V gene, CDR1 is SGHDT and CDR2 is YYEEEE. The V end was cut by 0 bases, the J end by 6 bases, with 13 bases between. The CDR3 is 15 amino acids. Written as DNA, the CDR3 is TGTGCCAGCAGCTTGGCGGGGGGCCCGGGCAATGAGCAGTTCTTC. As protein: CASSLAGGPGNEQFF.

The chain carries TRBV19 and TRBJ1-1, with D possibly being TRBD1 (6 bases). CDR3 size: 15 residues. V shed 4 bases and J shed 4 bases, with 16 bases lying between them. CDR1 LNHDA and CDR2 SQIVND come from the germline V gene (reference sequence). CDR3 protein: CASSRLRGRSTEAFF. CDR3 coding DNA: TGTGCCAGTAGTAGGCTGAGGGGGAGAAGCACTGAAGCTTTCTTT.

The CDR3 sequence is CASSLDRSFHGNTIYF. The CDR3 DNA follows: TGCGCCAGCAGCTTGGATAGATCTTTTCATGGAAACACCATATATTTT. J is TRBJ1-3 and V is TRBV5-1; unclear D gene. There are 16 residues in the CDR3. Trimming pared 0 bases from V and 3 bases from J, leaving 13 bases between. Germline loops: CDR1 SGHRS, CDR2 YFSETQ.

The V gene is TRBV5-4, the J gene TRBJ2-7; D uncertain. The ends were cut back, 6 bases at V and 3 bases at J, with 22 bases in the middle. This CDR3 spans 16 amino acids. Germline CDR1 reads SGHNT; CDR2 reads YYREEE (reference sequence). CDR3 DNA: TGTGCCAGCACCACAACAACCGGTAAGGGAAGCTACGAGCAGTACTTC. Translation: CASTTTTGKGSYEQYF.

The chain uses TRBV18 and TRBJ2-3; 7 bases match TRBD2. Germline V gene lookup returns CDR1 KGHSH and CDR2 LQKENI. V lost 5 bases, J lost 5 bases, and 7 bases stayed unmatched. This CDR3 is 14 amino acids long. CDR3 residues: CASSAAGVEDTQYF. The CDR3 DNA reads TGTGCCAGCTCAGCGGCGGGAGTGGAAGATACGCAGTATTTT.

The rearrangement links TRBV10-2 to TRBJ1-2; perhaps TRBD1 as D (5 bases). Trimming shortened V by 8 bases and J by 6 bases, and 10 bases separated the two germline ends. The CDR3 is made up of 11 amino acids. In germline, CDR1 is WSHSY, CDR2 SAAADI. The CDR3 sequence is CASRKQDGYTF. The CDR3, as DNA: TGCGCCAGCCGGAAACAGGATGGCTACACCTTC.

The gene calls are TRBV28 and TRBJ2-7, with D hard to call. This CDR3 region has 12 residues. The germline V gene encodes CDR1 MDHEN and CDR2 SYDVKM. Trimming cost V 3 bases and J 3 bases, with 6 bases left between them. CDR3 sequence (DNA): TGTGCCAGCAGTTTCACCAACTACGAGCAGTACTTC. Translated: CASSFTNYEQYF.

The rearrangement joins TRBV6-1 to TRBJ1-2, with a weak D call TRBD1 (5 bases). V was trimmed by 5 bases and J by 2 bases, leaving 6 bases between them. This CDR3 region has 12 residues. The germline CDR1 and CDR2 sequences are MNHNS and SASEGT. CDR3 nucleotide sequence: TGTGCCAGCAGTTGGGGGAACTATGGCTACACCTTC. It encodes CASSWGNYGYTF.